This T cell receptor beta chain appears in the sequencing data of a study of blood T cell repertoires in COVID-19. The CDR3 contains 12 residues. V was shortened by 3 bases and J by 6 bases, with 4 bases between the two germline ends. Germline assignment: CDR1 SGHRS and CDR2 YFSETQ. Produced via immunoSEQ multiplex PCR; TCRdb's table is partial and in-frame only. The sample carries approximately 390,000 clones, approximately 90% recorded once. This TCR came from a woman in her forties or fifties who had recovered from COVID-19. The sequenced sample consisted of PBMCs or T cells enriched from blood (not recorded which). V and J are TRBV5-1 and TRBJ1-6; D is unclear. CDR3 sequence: CASSSVNSPLHF. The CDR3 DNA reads TGCGCCAGCAGCTCGGTTAATTCACCCCTCCACTTT.